A selection of T cell receptor beta chains follows, all from one sample in a study of blood T cell repertoires in COVID-19. Profiling relied on immunoSEQ multiplex PCR, and the TCRdb table lists in-frame clones only, not all of them. The table includes about 71,000 clones, 82% detected once. The sequencing sample was made of peripheral blood. The receptors originated from a woman of 80 years or more with acute or convalescent COVID-19. CDR3s include the opening cysteine and the closing phenylalanine or tryptophan. D genes are given only for firm matches. The size of a clone is reported for some rows only, either as once, few or many, or as a class for expanded clones.

CDR3 DNA	CDR3 protein	V gene	J gene	D gene	clone size
TGTGCCAGCAGCCCCTTCGCTCTGGGCCTAGCCGAGCAGTTCTTC	CASSPFALGLAEQFF	TRBV5-4	TRBJ2-1	NA	once
TGTGCCAGTTCCATAGCAAGGAACAATGAGCAGTTCTTC	CASSIARNNEQFF	TRBV19	TRBJ2-1	NA	NA
TGTGCCAGCAGCTTAGGACCGGGACTAGCGGGCGCCGGGGAGCTGTTTTTT	CASSLGPGLAGAGELFF	TRBV11-2	TRBJ2-2	TRBD2	NA
TGTGCCAGCAGTCCGAGACTAGCGGGAGGCCATGAGCAGTTCTTC	CASSPRLAGGHEQFF	TRBV6-2/TRBV6-3	TRBJ2-1	TRBD2	NA
TGTGCCAGCAGTTCCGGGACAGGGGGCAATCAGCCCCAGCATTTT	CASSSGTGGNQPQHF	TRBV7-9	TRBJ1-5	TRBD1	NA
TGCGCCAGCAGCCCTGGGACTAGCGGGAGCGGGGAAGAGACCCAGTACTTC	CASSPGTSGSGEETQYF	TRBV5-1	TRBJ2-5	TRBD2	few
TGTGCCAGCAGGCGACCCGGACAGAGCTCCTACGAGCAGTACTTC	CASRRPGQSSYEQYF	TRBV11-2	TRBJ2-7	NA	NA
TGTGCCAGCAGTTCTACCCGGACTAGCGAGGAGCAGTACTTC	CASSSTRTSEEQYF	TRBV27	TRBJ2-7	TRBD2	NA
TGTGCCAGCAGCTCCGAGAGAAAACTAGCCACCCGGGGTTATGAGCAGTTCTTC	CASSSERKLATRGYEQFF	TRBV7-6	TRBJ2-1	NA	NA
TGTGCCAGCAGCTCCTACAGCTCTGGGGCCAACGTCCTGACTTTC	CASSSYSSGANVLTF	TRBV11-2	TRBJ2-6	NA	NA
TGTGCCAGCAGCAAGCTACAGGGGAGGTCCTACAATGAGCAGTTCTTC	CASSKLQGRSYNEQFF	TRBV2	TRBJ2-1	NA	NA
TGTGCCAGCAGTACGGGAGGGACAGATACGCAGTATTTT	CASSTGGTDTQYF	TRBV6-5	TRBJ2-3	TRBD2	NA
TGTGCCAGCCGGGTAGGAAGTGGCTACACCTTC	CASRVGSGYTF	TRBV27	TRBJ1-2	NA	NA
TGTGCCATCAGTGTTGGGAGGGGGACGGAAGGCTACACCTTC	CAISVGRGTEGYTF	TRBV10-3	TRBJ1-2	NA	NA
TGTGCCAGCAGTTTATCCCGAAGCTATAATGAAAAACTGTTTTTT	CASSLSRSYNEKLFF	TRBV27	TRBJ1-4	NA	NA
TGTGCCAGCAGCGGACAGTTCGGAAACACCATATATTTT	CASSGQFGNTIYF	TRBV5-4	TRBJ1-3	NA	NA
TGCGCCAGCAGCCAAGATGGGGCAGGGAGGGGCTTCGAGCAGTACTTC	CASSQDGAGRGFEQYF	TRBV4-3	TRBJ2-7	TRBD2	once
TGTGCCAGCAGCTTCCGGGACTTCCAAGAGACCCAGTACTTC	CASSFRDFQETQYF	TRBV7-9	TRBJ2-5	NA	once
TGCAGCGTCCGGGACAGGGCGGTGAACACTGAAGCTTTCTTT	CSVRDRAVNTEAFF	TRBV29-1	TRBJ1-1	TRBD1	NA
TGTGCCACCAGTGATGCAGGGCCTCAAGAGACCCAGTACTTC	CATSDAGPQETQYF	TRBV24-1	TRBJ2-5	NA	NA
TGTGCCAGCAGCTTATACTCGGGGGGAGGTCTCTCCTACGAGCAGTACTTC	CASSLYSGGGLSYEQYF	TRBV7-2	TRBJ2-7	TRBD2	NA
TGTGCCAGCAGCCCCCGACAGGGAACCTACGAGCAGTACTTC	CASSPRQGTYEQYF	TRBV5-5	TRBJ2-7	TRBD1	NA
TGTGCCAGCAGCCAAGATCTGGACAGTGAAGCTTTCTTT	CASSQDLDSEAFF	TRBV14	TRBJ1-1	NA	NA
TGCGCCAGCAGCTGGAGGGATACGAACACCGGGGAGCTGTTTTTT	CASSWRDTNTGELFF	TRBV5-1	TRBJ2-2	NA	NA
TGTGCCAGCAGCCCAGCGACAGGGGGAAATCAGTTCTTC	CASSPATGGNQFF	TRBV13	TRBJ2-1	TRBD1	NA
TGTGCCAGCAGTTTCCCTAGCGGGAGAGGGGGCCACAATGAGCAGTTCTTC	CASSFPSGRGGHNEQFF	TRBV6-2/TRBV6-3	TRBJ2-1	TRBD2	NA
TGTGCCAGCAGCCCGGAGGCTAGCGGGTATTACGAGCAGTACTTC	CASSPEASGYYEQYF	TRBV7-9	TRBJ2-7	TRBD2	NA
TGTGCCAGCAGCGTAGAAGACAGGAGGAACACTGAAGCTTTCTTT	CASSVEDRRNTEAFF	TRBV9	TRBJ1-1	NA	NA
TGCGCCAGCAGCCTCCAGACTCTCAATGAGCAGTTCTTC	CASSLQTLNEQFF	TRBV4-1	TRBJ2-1	NA	NA
TGTGCCAGCAGAGGTAGCGGAATAATGGGGCCCCGCTACAATGAGCAGTTCTTC	CASRGSGIMGPRYNEQFF	TRBV2	TRBJ2-1	NA	NA
TGTGCCAGCAACTGGGGGGGCTCTGGAAACACCATATATTTT	CASNWGGSGNTIYF	TRBV6-5	TRBJ1-3	NA	NA
TGTGCCAGCAGCTTAGCACAGCGGGAGCTCCCGGACTTC	CASSLAQRELPDF	TRBV7-2	TRBJ2-5	TRBD2	NA
TGTGCCAGCTCACCGGGACTAGCGGGAGCAAACGGGGAGCTGTTTTTT	CASSPGLAGANGELFF	TRBV18	TRBJ2-2	TRBD2	NA
TGTGCCCGCGGGGGCGGGGGGACCACCGGGGAGCTGTTTTTT	CARGGGGTTGELFF	TRBV9	TRBJ2-2	TRBD2	NA
TGTGCCACCCGGGACAGGGGGAACGGCTCCTATAATTCACCCCTCCACTTT	CATRDRGNGSYNSPLHF	TRBV19	TRBJ1-6	TRBD1	NA
TGTGCCAGCAGCCCGCAGGGCAGGGGGGCCGGGGAGCTGTTTTTT	CASSPQGRGAGELFF	TRBV7-6	TRBJ2-2	NA	NA
TGTGCCAGCAGCCAGCGGACAGGGGGCCGAACTGAAGCTTTCTTT	CASSQRTGGRTEAFF	TRBV3-1/TRBV3-2	TRBJ1-1	TRBD1	NA
TGCGCCAGCAGCTTAGATGGCAGGGGCGGGCAGCCCCAGCATTTT	CASSLDGRGGQPQHF	TRBV5-1	TRBJ1-5	NA	once
TGTGCCAGCAGTTACGGCCATCAGGGGGATTGGTATCAGCCCCAGCATTTT	CASSYGHQGDWYQPQHF	TRBV6-2/TRBV6-3	TRBJ1-5	TRBD1	NA
TGTGCCAGCAGCCCCGGGGGAGAGACTGAAGCTTTCTTT	CASSPGGETEAFF	TRBV7-9	TRBJ1-1	NA	NA
TGTGCCAGCAGCTTAGATACAGGGTGGGGGAACACTGAAGCTTTCTTT	CASSLDTGWGNTEAFF	TRBV7-2	TRBJ1-1	NA	many
TGTGCCAGTGACAGGGGACTCGAGCAGTACTTC	CASDRGLEQYF	TRBV2	TRBJ2-7	TRBD1	few
TGTGCCACCAGCAGAGATTTGGGACAGGGGGACTATGGCTACACCTTC	CATSRDLGQGDYGYTF	TRBV15	TRBJ1-2	TRBD1	NA
TGTGCCAGCTCACCCAGCAATGAGCAGTTCTTC	CASSPSNEQFF	TRBV18	TRBJ2-1	NA	NA
TGTGCCAGCAGCAGGGGCTCCTACGAGCAGTACTTC	CASSRGSYEQYF	TRBV6-5	TRBJ2-7	NA	NA
TGCGCCAGGAACACAGGACAGGCGACCACCTACGAGCAGTACTTC	CARNTGQATTYEQYF	TRBV23-1	TRBJ2-7	TRBD1	NA
TGCGCCAGCAGTGAATCTTTTCGGAGCTCGTACTACAATGAGCAGTTCTTC	CASSESFRSSYYNEQFF	TRBV10-1	TRBJ2-1	NA	NA
TGCGCCAGCAGCTTGGCCGGACAGGCCTATGGCTACACCTTC	CASSLAGQAYGYTF	TRBV5-1	TRBJ1-2	TRBD1	once
TGTGCCAGTAGTACCCGCCCCCGCGACAGGGGGTCTGGCTACACCTTC	CASSTRPRDRGSGYTF	TRBV19	TRBJ1-2	TRBD1	few
TGCGCCAGCAGCCCTGGGGGGGCGCGGGGCAATCAGCCCCAGCATTTT	CASSPGGARGNQPQHF	TRBV5-1	TRBJ1-5	NA	NA
TGTGCCAGCAGCCCCTCTGCGGGAGCTACCTACGAGCAGTACTTC	CASSPSAGATYEQYF	TRBV7-9	TRBJ2-7	TRBD2	NA
TGTGCCAGCAGCAGGACTAGCGGGAGGGCCGTGCAGTTCTTC	CASSRTSGRAVQFF	TRBV6-4	TRBJ2-1	TRBD2	NA
TGTGCCAGCACGAACACCTTCTACGAGCAGTACTTC	CASTNTFYEQYF	TRBV6-5	TRBJ2-7	NA	NA
TGTGCCAGCAGTAAAACAGGGGGCACGAATCAGCCCCAGCATTTT	CASSKTGGTNQPQHF	TRBV6-5	TRBJ1-5	TRBD1	NA
TGTGCCAGCCTATTTCTCGAGACCCAGTACTTC	CASLFLETQYF	TRBV2	TRBJ2-5	NA	NA
TGTGCCAGCAGCTTAGGCCGTGACTTCTACGAGCAGTACTTC	CASSLGRDFYEQYF	TRBV13	TRBJ2-7	NA	NA
TGTGCCAGCAGCTTCGGGACTAGTAGGACAGATACGCAGTATTTT	CASSFGTSRTDTQYF	TRBV9	TRBJ2-3	TRBD2	NA